The clone carrying this T cell receptor beta chain appeared many times. These data are taken from a study of blood T cells in healthy people across ages. Study-wide background: About one barcoded beta molecule was captured per two T cells (by template switching).

For every donor, a draw yielded ten milliliters of peripheral blood. Together with a sample-barcoded 5' primer, a J-beta primer mix was included in a second PCR lasting about 6 to 11 cycles. One entry per CDR3 protein, called by TCRdb with MiXCR from the 5' RACE reads. The data contain more than 800,000 distinct CDR3 sequences, 29% of them singletons. The sequence came from a woman of 80 years or more in good health. The sequenced sample was blood.

CDR3 DNA: TGTGCCAGCAGTAGGAGCGGGGATGGGTACAATGAGCAGTTCTTC. This codes for CASSRSGDGYNEQFF. The rearrangement links TRBV6-5 to TRBJ2-1, with TRBD2 identical over 7 bases. Germline V lookup: CDR1 MNHEY, CDR2 SVGAGI. Trimming cost V 5 bases and J 4 bases; bases outside gene matches: 8. The CDR3 totals 15 residues.